The 22 T cell receptor beta chains listed next were all sequenced from one sample in a study of cytomegalovirus exposure and HLA in healthy donors. PCR was performed using 60 Vbeta and 13 Jbeta primers. Data came from immunoSEQ multiplex PCR; TCRdb stores just in-frame clones and leaves some out. The sample lists about 150,000 clones, around two thirds seen once, with approximately 4% in the top ten. Sequenced material: PBMCs. The receptors were gathered from a young man in good health and CMV-seropositive.

The chain couples TRBV5-6 to TRBJ1-6; maybe TRBD1 (5 bases). CDR1 and CDR2 (germline): SGHDT, YYEEEE. The V gene lost 0 bases and the J gene lost 18 bases, with 13 bases spanning the gap. The CDR3 is 12 amino acids. The CDR3 region has the DNA TGTGCCAGCAGCTTGGCGGGACTCGTACACCACTTT. This sequence encodes CASSLAGLVHHF.

This clone was seen a handful of times. J is TRBJ1-3 and V is TRBV10-1; 7 bases line up with TRBD1. J lost 7 bases, V lost 11 bases, and 8 bases had no gene match. Germline V lookup: CDR1 WNHNN, CDR2 SYGVQD (reference sequence). This CDR3 spans 12 amino acids. The CDR3 nucleotides read TGCGCCCCTTCGACAGGGTCGAACACCATATATTTT. Protein sequence: CAPSTGSNTIYF.

This clone was recorded only once. The chain is built from TRBV11-2 and TRBJ2-7, with TRBD1 matching 8 bases. The CDR3 is 15 amino acids. The V gene end was trimmed by 3 bases and the J gene end by 3 bases; junction bases not matched to a gene: 7. Germline V lookup: CDR1 SGHAT, CDR2 FQNNGV. The DNA of the CDR3 is TGTGCCAGCAGCTTGTCGACAGGGGCGTACTACGAGCAGTACTTC. Protein: CASSLSTGAYYEQYF.

The J gene is TRBJ1-2, the V gene TRBV7-9, with 11 bases that match TRBD1. Per the germline V gene, CDR1 is SEHNR and CDR2 is FQNEAQ (reference sequence). J gave up 6 bases and V 5 bases, and 2 bases lay outside the gene matches. The CDR3 length is 13 residues. DNA of the CDR3: TGTGCCAGCAGCCAGGGACAGGGGGATGGCTACACCTTC. The encoded protein is CASSQGQGDGYTF.

The V gene is TRBV7-9, the J gene TRBJ1-1, with D perhaps TRBD1 (5 bases). The CDR3 extends over 14 amino acids. Germline assignment: CDR1 SEHNR and CDR2 FQNEAQ (reference sequence). Trimming shortened V by 3 bases and J by 4 bases, and 12 bases separated the two germline ends. CDR3 protein: CASSFSGGFTEAFF. The CDR3 region has the DNA TGTGCCAGCAGCTTTTCCGGGGGTTTCACTGAAGCTTTCTTT.

V usage is TRBV15 and J usage is TRBJ1-1; no reliable D call. Germline loops: CDR1 LNHNV, CDR2 YYDKDF (reference sequence). V lost 1 base and J lost 3, with 9 bases in between. The CDR3 is made up of 14 amino acids. The CDR3 DNA follows: TGTGCCACCAGCAGAGCCCCACGGGACACTGAAGCTTTCTTT. This gives the protein CATSRAPRDTEAFF.

In this sample, this clone turned up a few times. This sequence joins TRBV6-5 and TRBJ1-2; D not resolved. The CDR3 contains 14 residues. V was shortened by 5 bases and J by 6 bases, with 16 bases between the two germline ends. The germline V gene has CDR1 MNHEY and CDR2 SVGAGI. CDR3 in amino acids: CASSQAQASHGYTF. CDR3 DNA sequence: TGTGCCAGCAGTCAAGCCCAAGCCTCTCATGGCTACACCTTC.

The chain links TRBV7-9 to TRBJ1-5; 10 positions match TRBD1. The CDR3 is 16 residues long. CDR1 is SEHNR and CDR2 is FQNEAQ in the germline V gene (reference sequence). Germline trimming cut 5 bases from V and 0 bases from J; bases unmatched to any gene: 4. In nucleotides, the CDR3 is TGTGCCAGCAGCCGAGGGACAGGGGTTAGCAATCAGCCCCAGCATTTT. Protein: CASSRGTGVSNQPQHF.

The chain uses TRBV2 and TRBJ1-1; D might be TRBD1 (5 bases). Germline V lookup: CDR1 SNHLY, CDR2 FYNNEI. The CDR3 loop spans 14 amino acids. V lost 8 bases, J lost 5 bases, and 18 bases lay in between. CDR3 DNA: TGTGCCAGCGGATTGCCGGAGGGACGTACTGAAGCTTTCTTT. Its protein product is CASGLPEGRTEAFF.

The chain joins TRBV7-2 to TRBJ1-5; D gene ambiguous. Germline CDR1 reads SGHTA; CDR2 reads FQGNSA. This CDR3 is built from 14 residues. V was cut by 1 base and J by 3 bases, with 7 bases left in between. The CDR3 here is CASSLGQDNQPQHF. CDR3 nucleotides: TGTGCCAGCAGCTTAGGGCAGGACAATCAGCCCCAGCATTTT.

This clone was counted only a few times. The genes are TRBV29-1 and TRBJ1-2; possibly TRBD1 for D (5 bases). Trimming stripped 2 bases from V and 4 bases from J, with 14 bases between. This CDR3 spans 14 amino acids. The germline V gene has CDR1 SQVTM and CDR2 ANQGSEA. The CDR3 here is CSVEPQGQVYGYTF. CDR3 sequence (DNA): TGCAGCGTTGAACCGCAAGGACAAGTCTATGGCTACACCTTC.

V is TRBV29-1 and J is TRBJ1-1; 9 bases line up with TRBD1. CDR3 length equals 14 residues. J gave up 5 bases and V 7 bases, and 11 bases lay outside the gene matches. Looked up from germline, CDR1 is SQVTM and CDR2 is ANQGSEA. CDR3 region: CSAAGTGIRTEAFF. The CDR3 DNA reads TGCAGCGCCGCGGGGACAGGGATTAGAACTGAAGCTTTCTTT.

As regards this clone: Other DNA sequences of this sample code for an identical CDR3. The chain uses TRBV5-1 and TRBJ1-3, with D hard to call. Trimming shortened V by 0 bases and J by 2 bases, and 6 bases separated the two germline ends. The CDR3 runs to 14 residues. Germline values: CDR1 SGHRS, CDR2 YFSETQ. The CDR3 loop is CASSLGGPGNTIYF. CDR3 DNA sequence: TGCGCCAGCAGCTTGGGAGGGCCTGGAAACACCATATATTTT.

The chain carries TRBV5-4 and TRBJ2-1; 10 bases agree with TRBD1. This CDR3 contains 15 residues. With 3 bases clipped from V and 7 bases from J, the junction kept 7 bases outside the gene matches. Germline-derived CDR1 and CDR2 are SGHNT and YYREEE (reference sequence). CDR3 sequence reads: CASSSPGTGVNEQFF. CDR3 DNA: TGTGCCAGCAGCTCCCCCGGGACAGGGGTAAATGAGCAGTTCTTC.

The V gene is TRBV2, the J gene TRBJ2-1; tentatively, D is TRBD2 (6 bases). The CDR3 consists of 14 residues. Germline assignment: CDR1 SNHLY and CDR2 FYNNEI. The V end was cut by 7 bases, the J end by 0 bases, with 10 bases between. In DNA, the CDR3 is TGTGCCAGCACGATAGCGGACTCCTACAATGAGCAGTTCTTC. This gives the protein CASTIADSYNEQFF.

A few counts support this clone. V gene TRBV7-2 combines with J gene TRBJ1-5; 8 positions agree with TRBD1. This CDR3 spans 14 amino acids. Looked up from germline, CDR1 is SGHTA and CDR2 is FQGNSA. The V and J ends lost 6 bases and 7 bases, in that order; junction bases with no gene match: 8. As DNA, the CDR3 is TGTGCCAGCAGAGCAGGGGGCGCGGGGCAGCCCCAGCATTTT. Protein: CASRAGGAGQPQHF.

The chain has TRBV30 and TRBJ1-2; D call uncertain. V lost 3 bases, J lost 7 bases, and 12 bases lay in between. The CDR3 runs 12 residues. Germline V lookup: CDR1 GTSNPN, CDR2 SVGIG (reference sequence). CDR3 DNA sequence: TGTGCCTGGAGCGGAGGGAGAGGTGGCTACACCTTC. Protein sequence: CAWSGGRGGYTF.

The V and J genes are TRBV6-5 and TRBJ2-7, with 12 bases identical to TRBD1. This CDR3 spans 15 amino acids. V shed 4 bases and J 9 bases; nucleotides not matched to a gene: 10. Germline V gene lookup returns CDR1 MNHEY and CDR2 SVGAGI. The DNA of the CDR3 is TGTGCCAGCAGTTCCTGGGACAGGGGGCTCAATGGGCAGTACTTC. Translated, it gives CASSSWDRGLNGQYF.

The rearrangement uses TRBV7-8 and TRBJ2-5; the D gene is possibly TRBD1 (6 bases). The ends were cut back, 5 bases at V and 2 bases at J, with 9 bases in the middle. This CDR3 spans 13 amino acids. Looked up from germline, CDR1 is SGHVS and CDR2 is FQNEAQ. The CDR3 region is CASSTDRQETQYF. Here the CDR3 DNA reads TGTGCCAGCAGCACCGACAGGCAAGAGACCCAGTACTTC.

The V call is TRBV28, the J call TRBJ2-6, with unresolved D. Trimming pared 3 bases from V and 0 bases from J, leaving 6 bases between. CDR3 length: 15 residues. Germline values: CDR1 MDHEN, CDR2 SYDVKM. For the CDR3, the DNA is TGTGCCAGCAGTTTTCCTCTCTCTGGGGCCAACGTCCTGACTTTC. Translating it yields CASSFPLSGANVLTF.

This clone was found a few times. The rearrangement uses TRBV11-2 and TRBJ1-2; maybe TRBD1 (5 bases). The CDR3 spans 13 residues. Trimming took 5 bases from V and 6 from J, leaving 13 bases between them. Germline V gene lookup returns CDR1 SGHAT and CDR2 FQNNGV. The CDR3 reads CASSLGRKDGYTF. CDR3 sequence (DNA): TGTGCCAGCAGCCTGGGGCGGAAGGATGGCTACACCTTC.

This clone was seen more than once but under ten times. The chain carries TRBV19 and TRBJ1-4; 9 positions agree with TRBD1. The V segment lost 3 bases and the J segment 0 bases; nucleotides outside the gene matches: 2. The length of the CDR3 is 16 residues. CDR1 and CDR2 from the germline V gene are LNHDA and SQIVND (reference sequence). The CDR3: CASSIGQGTTNEKLFF. CDR3 DNA sequence: TGTGCCAGTAGTATCGGACAGGGGACAACTAATGAAAAACTGTTTTTT.